A selection of T cell receptor beta chains follows, all from one sample in a study of blood T cell repertoires in COVID-19. Data came from immunoSEQ multiplex PCR; TCRdb stores just in-frame clones and leaves some out. The sample lists 250,000 to 300,000 clones, about 86% occurring once. Material: peripheral blood. The source of these receptors is a man aged 25-45 years with active or convalescent COVID-19. The CDR3 runs from the conserved cysteine through the conserved F or W.

J gene,V gene,CDR3 protein
TRBJ2-5,TRBV13,CASSLYSQETQYF
TRBJ2-2,TRBV27,CASNLAGNTGELFF
TRBJ1-1,TRBV27,CASSLSHPGQGPTNTEAFF
TRBJ1-1,TRBV27,CASSSQGRIGTEAFF
TRBJ1-2,TRBV5-6,CASSLAGNGYGYTF
TRBJ2-5,TRBV2,CASSVSGGEETQYF
TRBJ1-2,TRBV12-3/TRBV12-4,CATTGGARGYTF
TRBJ2-5,TRBV11-2,CASSLLGTGEKETQYF
TRBJ2-2,TRBV10-1,CASSDNRGYTGELFF
TRBJ2-2,TRBV6-4,CASSDSTGGAQTGELFF
TRBJ2-4,TRBV19,CASSIPEAAQNIQYF
TRBJ1-1,TRBV5-5,CASSRMGEAAFF
TRBJ2-7,TRBV10-1,CAPLFRSGEQYF
TRBJ1-1,TRBV3-1/TRBV3-2,CASSQDRFTGGTEAFF
TRBJ1-5,TRBV28,CASSRGRGGGQPQHF
TRBJ2-6,TRBV4-1,CASSQVARSGANVLTF
TRBJ1-2,TRBV6-5,CASSYVGDSNYGYTF
TRBJ2-3,TRBV5-4,CANSPTPGQGSDTQYF
TRBJ1-1,TRBV6-5,CASNHRGLGGEAFF
TRBJ1-4,TRBV29-1,CSVEFRGTGTNEKLFF
TRBJ2-7,TRBV18,CASSPRTGDEQYF
TRBJ2-3,TRBV7-9,CASSPRVGRISDTQYF
TRBJ2-1,TRBV15,CATSRGGVEQFF
TRBJ1-5,TRBV7-8,CASSLTRSGKYQPQHF
TRBJ1-3,TRBV12-5,CASGLGPGDSGNTIYF
TRBJ2-1,TRBV5-1,CASSLEIELLPGNEQFF
TRBJ2-2,TRBV28,CASSFVTGGPAGELFF
TRBJ1-4,TRBV19,CASRTGRYEKLFF
TRBJ2-7,TRBV3-1/TRBV3-2,CASSQELEQYF
TRBJ1-2,TRBV3-1/TRBV3-2,CASSQESRGPYGYTF
TRBJ1-6,TRBV9,CASSSSPSAGSGYNSPLHF
TRBJ2-7,TRBV3-1/TRBV3-2,CASSQEDGEQGARYEQYF
TRBJ2-2,TRBV19,CASRIAGYTGELFF
TRBJ2-1,TRBV11-2,CASSLVDPGNEQFF
TRBJ1-6,TRBV28,CASSRRQSYNSPLHF
TRBJ1-1,TRBV5-1,CASSLDRGRTEAFF
TRBJ2-1,TRBV6-5,CATTGGNEQFF
TRBJ2-1,TRBV30,CAWSYGGNEQFF
TRBJ1-1,TRBV9,CASRAGTGGPNTEAFF
TRBJ1-1,TRBV4-1,CASLGAGNTEAFF
TRBJ2-3,TRBV3-1/TRBV3-2,CASSQDSPPSGGTDTQYF
TRBJ2-2,TRBV19,CASRMVGNTGELFF
TRBJ2-7,TRBV4-1,CASSAQLSYEQYF
TRBJ2-1,TRBV3-1/TRBV3-2,CASSQGGTGSYNEQFF
TRBJ1-3,TRBV19,CASSVPTGTGGNTIYF
TRBJ2-6,TRBV13,CASSLPGNYGPSGANVLTF
TRBJ1-5,TRBV10-2,CASSDLTGPNQPQHF
TRBJ1-1,TRBV10-1,CASSESGKQGRTEAFF
TRBJ2-1,TRBV2,CASRLTGGYNEQFF
TRBJ2-6,TRBV5-1,CASTRSFRGANVLTF
TRBJ1-3,TRBV7-2,CASSLIFSSGNTIYF
TRBJ1-5,TRBV6-5,CASSYSSLQPQHF
TRBJ2-6,TRBV5-8,CASSWAGDSGANVLTF
TRBJ2-2,TRBV2,CASKQGDATGELFF